The rows below give T cell receptor beta chains drawn from one sample of a study of T cell clonotyping in hematopoietic cell transplantation. Repertoires were generated with immunoSEQ multiplex PCR, while TCRdb's copy carries only in-frame clones and drops some. The sample consists of 7,000 or so clones, approximately 87% of them appearing once. The sample consisted of PBMCs, taken 100 days after allogeneic stem cell transplant. Receptors were obtained from a male patient in his fifties who had an allogeneic stem cell transplant from a related donor, so the T cells may come from the graft donor. Some clones in this sample may be carry-over from other donors' samples. The CDR3 runs from the conserved cysteine through the conserved F or W. D genes are given only for firm matches. Clone sizes are given selectively: once, few, many, or a class where the clone is expanded.

TRBJ1-2	.	TRBV29-1	.	14	CSVEEGKGIGGYTF	TGCAGCGTTGAAGAGGGAAAGGGGATCGGGGGCTACACCTTC
TRBJ1-1	.	TRBV11-2	.	13	CASSLEAGVAAFF	TGTGCCAGCAGCTTAGAGGCAGGAGTGGCAGCTTTCTTT
TRBJ2-1	TRBD2	TRBV30	.	15	CAWRFLAGVDNEQFF	TGTGCCTGGAGGTTTCTAGCGGGAGTTGACAATGAGCAGTTCTTC
TRBJ2-6	.	TRBV4-2	.	16	CASSQDATQGANVLTF	TGTGCCAGCAGCCAAGATGCCACACAGGGGGCCAACGTCCTGACTTTC
TRBJ1-1	.	TRBV30	few	12	CAWKFRGTEAFF	TGTGCCTGGAAATTCCGGGGTACTGAAGCTTTCTTT
TRBJ1-2	.	TRBV29-1	.	12	CSAGWSENGYTF	TGCAGCGCCGGATGGTCAGAAAATGGCTACACCTTC
TRBJ2-5	.	TRBV29-1	.	12	CSVRGQQETQYF	TGCAGCGTAAGAGGACAGCAAGAGACCCAGTACTTC
TRBJ1-5	.	TRBV4-1	.	15	CASSQEPGLNQPQHF	TGCGCCAGCAGCCAAGAGCCAGGGCTCAATCAGCCCCAGCATTTT
TRBJ1-5	.	TRBV6-5	.	12	CASSFQGQPQHF	TGTGCCAGCAGTTTCCAGGGCCAGCCCCAGCATTTT
TRBJ1-1	.	TRBV20-1	.	11	CSARQGTEAFF	TGCAGTGCTAGGCAGGGTACTGAAGCTTTCTTT
TRBJ1-2	TRBD1	TRBV5-6	once	17	CASSFARTGVGGYGYTF	TGTGCCAGCAGCTTTGCCCGGACAGGGGTAGGTGGTTATGGCTACACCTTC
TRBJ2-3	.	TRBV6-6	.	13	CASSDGYTDTQYF	TGTGCCAGCAGTGACGGATACACAGATACGCAGTATTTT
TRBJ1-2	.	TRBV28	.	12	CATTSGDYGYTF	TGTGCCACCACGTCAGGGGACTATGGCTACACCTTC
TRBJ2-7	.	TRBV11-2	.	13	CASSGGLTYEQYF	TGTGCCAGCAGCGGGGGACTGACCTACGAGCAGTACTTC
TRBJ1-1	.	TRBV14	few	12	CASSQAARVAFF	TGTGCCAGCAGCCAGGCAGCGCGGGTAGCTTTCTTT
TRBJ1-2	.	TRBV7-2	.	12	CASSSFGDGYTF	TGTGCCAGCAGCTCCTTTGGGGATGGCTACACCTTC
TRBJ1-1	.	TRBV30	.	13	CAWSVYRGGEAFF	TGTGCCTGGAGTGTATATCGTGGGGGCGAAGCTTTCTTT
TRBJ2-7	TRBD2	TRBV7-8	once	17	CASSIPRRGAGLYEQYF	TGTGCCAGCAGCATACCGCGGCGGGGGGCCGGGCTCTACGAGCAGTACTTC
TRBJ1-6	TRBD1	TRBV2	once	16	CASSRGTGDRHSPLHF	TGTGCCAGCAGTCGAGGGACAGGGGATCGGCATTCACCCCTCCACTTT
TRBJ2-7	.	TRBV4-1	.	16	CASSPLESISSYEQYF	TGCGCCAGCAGCCCCCTGGAGTCCATTAGCTCCTACGAGCAGTACTTC
TRBJ2-1	TRBD2	TRBV27	large	14	CASSWTSGINEQFF	TGTGCCAGCAGTTGGACTAGCGGGATAAATGAGCAGTTCTTC
TRBJ1-5	.	TRBV7-2	.	13	CASSLDPVEPQHF	TGTGCCAGCAGCTTAGATCCCGTCGAGCCCCAGCATTTT
TRBJ2-7	.	TRBV14	.	15	CASSQDTTGAVEQYF	TGTGCCAGCAGCCAAGATACAACAGGAGCAGTCGAGCAGTACTTC
TRBJ2-2	.	TRBV7-6	.	17	CASSLGFERGGTGELFF	TGTGCCAGCAGCTTAGGATTTGAGAGGGGAGGAACCGGGGAGCTGTTTTTT
TRBJ2-7	TRBD1	TRBV10-3	.	15	CAIGQGSPPPLEQYF	TGTGCCATAGGACAGGGTTCTCCCCCGCCTCTCGAGCAGTACTTC
TRBJ2-7	.	TRBV27	.	14	CASSLSSRSYEQYF	TGTGCCAGCAGTTTATCGTCCAGATCCTACGAGCAGTACTTC
TRBJ2-2	.	TRBV7-6	.	14	CASSREGRTGELFF	TGTGCCAGCAGCCGCGAGGGGAGGACCGGGGAGCTGTTTTTT
TRBJ2-5	.	TRBV28	few	11	CASKEEETQYF	TGTGCCAGCAAGGAGGAGGAGACCCAGTACTTC
TRBJ1-4	.	TRBV27	.	15	CASSLLAGTAEKLFF	TGTGCCAGCAGTTTATTGGCAGGAACGGCAGAAAAACTGTTTTTT
TRBJ1-2	.	TRBV30	.	14	CAWSVQTGNRGYTF	TGTGCCTGGAGTGTACAAACGGGGAACCGGGGCTACACCTTC
TRBJ2-5	TRBD1	TRBV25-1	.	15	CASSEGNHRGETQYF	TGTGCCAGCAGTGAAGGAAACCACAGGGGAGAGACCCAGTACTTC
TRBJ2-7	TRBD1	TRBV4-1	.	15	CASSQWTGDLYEQYF	TGCGCCAGCAGCCAGTGGACAGGGGACCTTTACGAGCAGTACTTC
TRBJ1-1	.	TRBV13	.	12	CASSSGRTEAFF	TGTGCCAGCAGTTCTGGAAGGACTGAAGCTTTCTTT
TRBJ2-7	TRBD2	TRBV5-4	.	15	CASSLGTSGGYEQYF	TGTGCCAGCAGCCTTGGGACTAGCGGGGGCTACGAGCAGTACTTC
TRBJ1-1	.	TRBV30	few	14	CAWSSFGSQGEAFF	TGTGCCTGGAGTTCTTTTGGTAGTCAGGGTGAAGCTTTCTTT
TRBJ2-5	.	TRBV7-9	.	12	CASSLDGETQYF	TGTGCCAGCAGCTTAGACGGGGAGACCCAGTACTTC
TRBJ1-2	.	TRBV19	large	10	CATEAYGYTF	TGTGCCACTGAGGCCTATGGCTACACCTTC
TRBJ1-1	.	TRBV4-3	once	13	CASSQETGTEAFF	TGCGCCAGCAGCCAAGAAACTGGCACTGAAGCTTTCTTT
TRBJ2-3	.	TRBV13	.	15	CASSLGPRVTDTQYF	TGTGCCAGCAGCTTAGGGCCCAGGGTAACAGATACGCAGTATTTT
TRBJ2-3	TRBD2	TRBV14	.	16	CASSQGTSGGADTQYF	TGTGCCAGCAGCCAAGGGACTAGCGGGGGGGCAGATACGCAGTATTTT
TRBJ1-2	.	TRBV30	once	13	CAWSVSQGLGYTF	TGTGCCTGGAGTGTTTCTCAGGGGCTTGGCTACACCTTC
TRBJ1-1	.	TRBV2	.	8	CVTTEAFF	TGTGTTACCACTGAAGCTTTCTTT
TRBJ1-1	.	TRBV6-6	.	12	CASQVGETEAFF	TGTGCCAGCCAAGTGGGGGAGACTGAAGCTTTCTTT
TRBJ1-4	TRBD1	TRBV28	.	15	CASSPSGQGEVKLFF	TGTGCCAGCAGTCCTTCAGGACAGGGAGAGGTGAAACTGTTTTTT
TRBJ2-7	.	TRBV30	.	13	CAWRTEVNYEQYF	TGTGCCTGGAGGACAGAGGTAAACTACGAGCAGTACTTC
TRBJ2-5	TRBD2	TRBV2	.	17	CASSEGPSGRGWETQYF	TGTGCCAGCAGTGAAGGCCCTAGCGGGAGAGGATGGGAGACCCAGTACTTC
TRBJ1-5	.	TRBV20-1	.	11	CSAGGAQPQHF	TGCAGTGCTGGGGGAGCTCAGCCCCAGCATTTT
TRBJ1-5	.	TRBV2	.	13	CASRNDWEQPQHF	TGTGCCAGCAGAAACGACTGGGAACAGCCCCAGCATTTT
TRBJ2-3	.	TRBV6-1	.	16	CASSEDPGVSTDTQYF	TGTGCCAGCAGTGAGGACCCCGGCGTAAGCACAGATACGCAGTATTTT
TRBJ1-2	TRBD1	TRBV2	once	14	CASRTPGQLYGYTF	TGTGCCAGCCGCACCCCGGGACAGCTCTATGGCTACACCTTC
TRBJ2-1	.	TRBV5-6	.	15	CASSFGDRSYNEQFF	TGTGCCAGCAGCTTTGGGGATCGTTCCTACAATGAGCAGTTCTTC
TRBJ1-5	.	TRBV5-6	.	16	CASSRGASGFNQPQHF	TGTGCCAGCAGCCGGGGGGCATCCGGGTTTAATCAGCCCCAGCATTTT
TRBJ2-1	TRBD2	TRBV7-2	.	15	CASSFARGGNGEQFF	TGTGCCAGCAGCTTTGCGCGGGGGGGAAACGGTGAGCAGTTCTTC
TRBJ2-1	.	TRBV11-2	once	15	CASSLVGFSYNEQFF	TGTGCCAGCAGCTTAGTAGGGTTCTCCTACAATGAGCAGTTCTTC
TRBJ1-5	.	TRBV6-6	.	14	CASSPDRRGWPQHF	TGTGCCAGCAGCCCCGACAGGAGGGGTTGGCCCCAGCATTTT
TRBJ1-1	.	TRBV6-5	once	14	CASRGGLENTEAFF	TGTGCCAGCAGAGGGGGACTCGAGAACACTGAAGCTTTCTTT
TRBJ2-5	.	TRBV7-8	.	12	CASNRVRGTQYF	TGTGCCAGCAATAGGGTCAGGGGGACCCAGTACTTC